The clone carrying this T cell receptor beta chain came up a few times. These data come from a study of T-cell reconstitution after alpha-beta-depleted transplantation in children. The TCRbeta library incorporated unique molecular identifiers. TCRdb ran MiXCR on the PCR reads and lists one entry per CDR3 protein. The profile shows over 550,000 distinct CDR3 sequences, under 12% of them singletons. CDR1 is SEHNR and CDR2 is FQNEAQ in the germline V gene (reference sequence). Trimming took 5 bases from V and 5 from J, leaving 15 bases between them. There are 14 residues in the CDR3. Source: PBMCs from the stem cell graft donor, taken from the stem cell graft. The TCR comes from a human donor who donated a stem cell graft to a child with acute myeloid leukemia. The V call is TRBV7-9, the J call TRBJ2-5; possibly TRBD1 or TRBD2 for D (5 bases each). The CDR3 here is CASSNRDPRETQYF. In nucleotides, the CDR3 is TGTGCCAGCAGCAACCGGGACCCCAGGGAGACCCAGTACTTC.